This record covers a single T cell receptor beta chain. Its antigen target is currently unknown. Base qualities are not provided; no much larger clone lies one nucleotide away. The data belong to a study of blood T cells in healthy people across ages (dated by TCRdb to about 2015). Context from the whole study: In model experiments, template switching captured roughly one uniquely barcoded TCR beta cDNA molecule for every two T cells. Using deep sequencing normalized with unique cDNA molecular identifiers, the study measured how TCR beta repertoire diversity changes with age. Donors were grouped into four age groups: young (average 16 years), middle-aged (roughly 40), aged (about 60) and long-lived (just over 80). The study analyzed two additional independent replicas of 1 million unique cDNA reads from the same blood draw for two donors, one aged 18 to 30 and one aged 80 or older. What the study reported, not specific to this receptor: Total diversity estimates from one million sequenced T cells were considered lower bounds and underestimates. Observed TCR beta diversity correlated strongly with the percentage of naive T cells measured by flow cytometry. The long-lived group showed more naive CD4+ T cells, fewer expanded clones and increased TCR diversity than the aged group, suggesting age selection. As age increased, observed TCR beta diversity per million T cells dropped in a roughly linear way, and a significant reduction was already evident by age approximately 40. Because donor CMV infection status was unknown, age-related changes in expanded clonotypes were potentially confounded. Bulk unsorted PBMC profiling prevented conclusive comparison of naive and antigen-experienced compartments.

Donors were roughly 40 systemically healthy Caucasian individuals from Russia aged 6 to 90 years. About 9.8 milliliters of peripheral blood were drawn from each donor into EDTA-treated Vacutainer tubes. Ficoll-Paque density-gradient centrifugation was used to isolate PBMCs, with at least 6 million obtained per sample. Total RNA, at least 5.5 micrograms per sample, was extracted from PBMCs with Trizol reagent. Naive CD45RAhigh/CD27high T cell percentages were measured by flow cytometry on a PBMC aliquot from every donor. Receptor libraries were prepared by 5' RACE. The sequencing machine was an Illumina HiSeq 2500. The second PCR ran for roughly 7 to 12 cycles and used a J-beta primer mix along with a sample-barcoded 5' primer. Each TCR beta cDNA molecule received a unique molecular identifier from a template-switch 5' adaptor carrying 12 random nucleotides. Each sample yielded at least 2.5 million CDR3-containing paired-end reads. First-strand cDNA synthesis was performed from all RNA using the Mint cDNA synthesis kit, with priming by a TRBC-specific oligonucleotide. Following uracil-DNA glycosylase treatment, all cDNA underwent a first 18-cycle PCR with the universal primers M1SS and BC2_uni_R. Regarding the original processing steps: For normalization, 1 million high-quality reads, each with a distinct molecular identifier, were randomly selected from each sample. Instead of being binned into consensus sequences, reads with shared molecular identifiers were discarded. MiTCR, with a Q25 quality threshold and the strictest error-elimination algorithm, was used for CDR3 identification, clonotype clustering and error correction. A nonparametric unseen species model with Euler transformation was used to estimate lower-bound total TCR beta diversity. TCRdb itself trimmed the public reads at Q25 with fastp, ran MiXCR and retained productive beta chains. Every entry covers one CDR3 protein and lists the most common genes and DNA from its rows. The V and J calls follow TCRdb's processing rather than the paper's. The sample profile shows more than 1,000,000 distinct CDR3 sequences; roughly 24% of them were found once. The top ten constitute around 0.75% of the sample.

These data were likewise used in another study, on T cells of mothers and their children. As the second study states: Nine systemically healthy Caucasian individuals, comprising three mothers and their six children, were included as donors. cDNA synthesis used all of the extracted RNA, with 1.5 ug of RNA in each 15 ul reaction. Sample barcodes and 2-4 random nucleotides were added via the M1S primer in the second PCR. More than 8 million TCR beta CDR3 reads were obtained from each mother, and several million reads were obtained from each child. In both related and unrelated pairs, thymic selection shapes the output of TCR recombination in a similar way, with inherited differences having only a minor effect. Normalized repertoire overlap in related mother-child pairs was always slightly higher than in unrelated mother-child pairs, but the difference was never significant. No persistent microchimeric T cell clones were detected, at a sensitivity of roughly 96 clones per million clonotypes. The study used deep NGS to compare TCR beta repertoires of mothers and children, seeking features distinguishing related mother-child pairs from unrelated individuals. Mothers averaged roughly 40 +/- 4 years of age and children averaged about 10 +/- 4 years. After adapter ligation was performed with NEBNext reagents, the libraries were sequenced on an Illumina HiSeq 2000 with 100+100 nt paired-end reads. To prevent cross-contamination, the mother and child libraries were prepared a month apart and were sequenced in separate runs. Between roughly 500,000 and 2,100,000 distinct TCR beta clonotypes were identified per donor. Naive TCR beta clonotypes were estimated from low-frequency clonotypes matched to each donor's FACS-determined naive share, without sorting.

Sequencing input: blood. This TCR came from a girl aged 2 to 10 in good health.

The nucleotides are TGTGCCAGCAGTTCCTCTAGCGTGCAAGAGACCCAGTACTTC. Its protein reads: CASSSSSVQETQYF. Rearrangement joined TRBV12-3 or TRBV12-4 to TRBJ2-5; the D gene is possibly TRBD2, with 6 bases matching. Taken from cysteine to phenylalanine, the CDR3 has 14 residues. Left in the record is the CDR3 DNA by itself, 42 bases read in frame from the first base. V is reduced by 4 bases and J by 2 bases, leaving a spacing of 11 bases between them.